Sequencing of this T cell receptor beta chain was carried out in a study of monozygotic twins with inflammatory bowel disease. TCRdb re-called the 5' RACE reads, yielding one record per CDR3 amino acid sequence without DNA. The sample data list around 410,000 distinct CDR3 sequences. The CDR3 totals 13 residues. Per the germline V gene, CDR1 is SQVTM and CDR2 is ANQGSEA. The chain combines TRBV29-1 with TRBJ1-1. What was sequenced was blood. The sequence derives from a human donor with ulcerative colitis or Crohn's disease, or a healthy co-twin of an affected twin (not recorded which). This CDR3 reads CSVDKGRNTEAFF.